The rows below give T cell receptor beta chains drawn from one sample of a study of cytomegalovirus exposure and HLA in healthy donors. Generated by immunoSEQ multiplex PCR, the TCRdb table keeps only in-frame clones and is missing some. The profile shows more than 95,000 clones, less than 80% of them singletons. Sequencing was done on a sample of PBMCs. The receptor set was obtained from a man aged 25-45 years in good health and CMV-seronegative. The conserved cysteine and the conserved F or W are not part of the CDR3 here. Rows give clone size only sometimes, using once, few, many, or a class for an expanded clone.

clone size	CDR3 length	V gene	J gene	CDR3 protein
-	12	TRBV2	TRBJ1-2	ASRTGGKSYGYT
-	14	TRBV5-1	TRBJ1-1	ASSIGQGALDTEAF
-	12	TRBV27	TRBJ1-2	ASRRDRLGYGYT
-	11	TRBV7-2	TRBJ2-7	ASSSPQGREQY
few	13	TRBV29-1	TRBJ2-2	SVGRAPEGTGELF
once	13	TRBV14	TRBJ1-5	ASSQGENSNQPQH
-	17	TRBV4-1	TRBJ2-3	ASSQDRGLAGGRTDTQY
-	9	TRBV29-1	TRBJ2-7	SVEVSYEQY
-	16	TRBV28	TRBJ1-1	ASSYHQGASAKDTEAF
-	12	TRBV28	TRBJ1-1	ASRTPGQNTEAF
-	15	TRBV18	TRBJ2-7	ASSPMGGTGDLYEQY
-	14	TRBV11-3	TRBJ2-3	ASSPRPAERIDTQY
-	12	TRBV5-1	TRBJ2-7	ASSLEAGESEQY
once	13	TRBV5-4	TRBJ2-5	ASSLGTTVQETQY
once	12	TRBV7-2	TRBJ1-5	ASSLPSSNQPQH
-	8	TRBV20-1	TRBJ1-2	YAGDPGYT
-	15	TRBV4-2	TRBJ1-1	ASSQAFRGRENTEAF
-	15	TRBV9	TRBJ2-2	ASSVGGLISVAGELF
-	12	TRBV19	TRBJ2-1	ASSIETGSNEQF
-	14	TRBV29-1	TRBJ2-3	SVGPRRGPSTDTQY
-	14	TRBV7-2	TRBJ2-3	ASSPRGAGATDTQY
-	9	TRBV20-1	TRBJ1-5	SATSDQPQH
once	16	TRBV6-4	-	ASSDQQNLMGQPYEQY
-	13	TRBV30	TRBJ2-1	ALEMGLAENNEQF
-	13	TRBV9	TRBJ2-2	ASSVATGGTGELF
-	14	TRBV5-8	TRBJ2-7	ASVVAGGSQSYEQY
-	14	TRBV5-1	TRBJ2-5	ASSLGRDRGQETQY
few	14	TRBV29-1	TRBJ2-7	SVVPADYISSYEQY
few	16	TRBV18	TRBJ1-1	ASSPQGTVPTLNTEAF
-	13	TRBV25-1	TRBJ1-4	ASSELVTGAEKLF
-	13	TRBV28	TRBJ1-5	ASSPRGEGNQPQH
-	10	TRBV10-3	TRBJ1-1	AIDRGRTEAF
-	12	TRBV29-1	TRBJ2-1	SAEGGLSYNEQF
-	12	TRBV10-1	TRBJ1-4	ASSVGTFGEKLF
few	11	TRBV30	TRBJ2-1	AWTGYPENEQF
-	12	TRBV19	TRBJ1-1	ASSVHRGGTEAF
-	13	TRBV5-4	TRBJ2-5	ASSLATGGRETQY
few	13	TRBV19	TRBJ2-7	ASSTLAGGHYEQY
-	11	TRBV10-3	TRBJ2-7	AITSGGNYEQY
-	12	TRBV10-3	TRBJ2-7	AISESETEYEQY
-	14	TRBV19	TRBJ2-5	ASSIDLWTGRETQY
-	13	TRBV12-5	TRBJ2-7	ASGLGTGGFYEQY
-	12	TRBV30	TRBJ1-2	AWSDKQGARGYT
-	13	TRBV27	TRBJ1-1	ASSLFGRGNTEAF
-	13	TRBV5-1	TRBJ2-5	ASSWVDRGEETQY